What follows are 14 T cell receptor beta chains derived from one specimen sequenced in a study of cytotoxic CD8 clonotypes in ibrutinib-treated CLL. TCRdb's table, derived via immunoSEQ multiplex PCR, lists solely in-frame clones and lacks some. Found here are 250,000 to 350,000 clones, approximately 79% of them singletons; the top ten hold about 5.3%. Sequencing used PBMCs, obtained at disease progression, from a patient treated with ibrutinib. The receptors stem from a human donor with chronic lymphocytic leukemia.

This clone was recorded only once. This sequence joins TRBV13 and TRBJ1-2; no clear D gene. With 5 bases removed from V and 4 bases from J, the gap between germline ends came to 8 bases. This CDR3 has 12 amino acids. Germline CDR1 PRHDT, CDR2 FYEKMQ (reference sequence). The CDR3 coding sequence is TGTGCCAGCAGCCCCCGCCCCTATGGCTACACCTTC. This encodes CASSPRPYGYTF.

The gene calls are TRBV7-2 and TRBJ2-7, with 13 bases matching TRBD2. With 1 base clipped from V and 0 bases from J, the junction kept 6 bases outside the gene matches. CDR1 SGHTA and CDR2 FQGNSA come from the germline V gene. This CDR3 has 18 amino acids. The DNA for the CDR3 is TGTGCCAGCAGCTTAGTAGTACTAGCGGGAGGGAACTCCTACGAGCAGTACTTC. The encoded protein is CASSLVVLAGGNSYEQYF.

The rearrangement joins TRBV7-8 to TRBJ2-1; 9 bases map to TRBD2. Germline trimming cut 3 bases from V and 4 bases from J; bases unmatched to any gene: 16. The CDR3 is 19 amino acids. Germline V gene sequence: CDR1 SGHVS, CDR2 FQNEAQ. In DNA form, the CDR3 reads TGTGCCAGCAGCTTTAGCCTACACAATCTAGCGGGGACATACAATGAGCAGTTCTTC. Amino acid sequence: CASSFSLHNLAGTYNEQFF.

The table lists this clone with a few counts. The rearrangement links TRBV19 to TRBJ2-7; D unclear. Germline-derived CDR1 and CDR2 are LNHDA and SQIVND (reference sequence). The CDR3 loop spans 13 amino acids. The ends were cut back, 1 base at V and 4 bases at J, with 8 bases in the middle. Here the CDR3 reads CASSIGVGYEQYF. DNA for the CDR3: TGTGCCAGTAGTATAGGCGTCGGTTACGAGCAGTACTTC.

CDR3 bases: TGTGCCAGCAGCTTAGAAGTCCGAGATACGCAGTATTTT. Translation: CASSLEVRDTQYF. The chain employs TRBV11-2 and TRBJ2-3, with unresolved D. Germline V gene data show CDR1 as SGHAT and CDR2 as FQNNGV. The V end was cut by 0 bases, the J end by 5 bases, with 6 bases between. This CDR3 contains 13 residues.

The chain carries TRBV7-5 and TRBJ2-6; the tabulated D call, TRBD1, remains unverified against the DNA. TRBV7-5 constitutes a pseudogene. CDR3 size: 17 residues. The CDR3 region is CVQGGQGPLSGANVLTF. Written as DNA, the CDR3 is TGTGTCCAAGGGGGTCAGGGTCCCCTCTCTGGGGCCAACGTCCTGACTTTC.

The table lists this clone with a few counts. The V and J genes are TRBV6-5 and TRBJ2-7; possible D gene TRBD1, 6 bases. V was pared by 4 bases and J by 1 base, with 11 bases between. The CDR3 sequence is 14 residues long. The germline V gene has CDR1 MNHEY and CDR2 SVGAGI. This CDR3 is CASSWGRSSYEQYF. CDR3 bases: TGTGCCAGCAGTTGGGGGCGGTCTTCCTACGAGCAGTACTTC.

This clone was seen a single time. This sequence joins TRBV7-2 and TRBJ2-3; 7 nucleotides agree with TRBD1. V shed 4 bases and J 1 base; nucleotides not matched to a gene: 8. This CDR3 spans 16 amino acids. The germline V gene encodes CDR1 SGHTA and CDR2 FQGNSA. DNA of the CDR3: TGTGCCAGCAGCTGGTTGGGGGACAGTGGCACAGATACGCAGTATTTT. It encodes CASSWLGDSGTDTQYF.

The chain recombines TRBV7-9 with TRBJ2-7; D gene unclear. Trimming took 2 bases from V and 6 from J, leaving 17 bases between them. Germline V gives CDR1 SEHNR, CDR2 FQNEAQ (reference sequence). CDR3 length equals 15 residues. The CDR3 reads CASSLQGWDSGEQYF. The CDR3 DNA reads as TGTGCCAGCAGCTTACAAGGGTGGGATTCGGGCGAGCAGTACTTC.

CDR3 sequence (DNA): TGTGCCAGTAGTATTCTGCACCGATCTTATAATTCACCCCTCCACTTT. Translating gives CASSILHRSYNSPLHF. The chain employs TRBV19 and TRBJ1-6; no clear D. The germline V and J ends were trimmed by 3 bases and 4 bases, with 13 bases remaining between them. This CDR3 comprises 16 residues. Germline CDR1 and CDR2: LNHDA and SQIVND (reference sequence).

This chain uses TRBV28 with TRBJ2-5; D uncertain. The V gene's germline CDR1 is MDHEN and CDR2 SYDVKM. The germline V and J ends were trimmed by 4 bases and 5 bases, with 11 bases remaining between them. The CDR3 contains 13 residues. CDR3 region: CASSSPPWETQYF. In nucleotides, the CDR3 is TGTGCCAGCAGTTCCCCACCCTGGGAGACCCAGTACTTC.

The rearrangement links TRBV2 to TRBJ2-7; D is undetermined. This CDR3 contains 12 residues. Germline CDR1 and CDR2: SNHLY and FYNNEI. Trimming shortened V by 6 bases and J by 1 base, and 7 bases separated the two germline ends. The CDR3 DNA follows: TGTGCCAGCAGGGACCTATCCTACGAGCAGTACTTC. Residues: CASRDLSYEQYF.

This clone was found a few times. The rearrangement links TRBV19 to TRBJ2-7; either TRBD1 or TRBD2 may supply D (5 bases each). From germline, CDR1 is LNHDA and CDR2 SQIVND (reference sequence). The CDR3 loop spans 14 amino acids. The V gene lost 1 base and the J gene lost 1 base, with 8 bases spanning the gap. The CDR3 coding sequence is TGTGCCAGTAGTATAGTTGGGGGATCCTACGAGCAGTACTTC. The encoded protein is CASSIVGGSYEQYF.

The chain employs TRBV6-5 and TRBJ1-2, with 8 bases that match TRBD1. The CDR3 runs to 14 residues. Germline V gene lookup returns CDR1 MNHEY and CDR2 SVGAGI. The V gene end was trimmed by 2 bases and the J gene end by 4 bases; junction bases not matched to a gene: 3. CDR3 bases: TGTGCCAGCAGTTACGTACAGGGGGGCTATGGCTACACCTTC. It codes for CASSYVQGGYGYTF.